This TCR beta chain was sequenced during a study of T-cell memory formation after mild COVID-19. Study conclusions and caveats: While clones contracting from day 15 to 85 were balanced between CD4 and CD8, later expanders leaned CD4+. The authors left the SARS-CoV-2 specificity of second-wave clones peaking on day 37 unconfirmed. The CD4+ clones that contracted clustered mainly within CM and EM, and the CD8+ clones concentrated in EMRA.

The 5'RACE method, run with constant-segment primers, produced TCR alpha and TCR beta cDNA libraries (carrying sample barcodes and UMIs). TCRdb used MiXCR to reprocess the 5' RACE reads, holding one entry per CDR3 protein. The sample has over 300,000 distinct CDR3 sequences; roughly 20% are singletons. CDR1 SGHRS and CDR2 YFSETQ come from the germline V gene. This CDR3 is 13 amino acids long. V lost 0 bases, J lost 8 bases, and 11 bases lay in between. This clonotype was counted a few times. The antigen is unknown. Material for sequencing was PBMCs or a T cell subset sorted from them (not recorded which). The clonotype originates from a man aged 18 to 29 who had mild COVID-19 (a few samples of this study predate the infection). Cell type and time point are not known. The V and J genes are TRBV5-1 and TRBJ1-2, with a possible D match to TRBD1 (6 bases). CDR3 sequence: CASSLEGQGGYTF. In DNA, the CDR3 is TGCGCCAGCAGCTTGGAGGGACAAGGAGGCTACACCTTC.